This TCR beta chain was identified during a study of blood T cell repertoires in COVID-19. Study-wide background: Acute and convalescent COVID-19 samples came from the United States, Italy and Spain.

In the original analysis: Scientists estimated how many nucleated cells there were by amplifying reference gene primers. Here immunoSEQ multiplex PCR was the method, and the copy in TCRdb shows in-frame clones only, minus some. That table furnishes V, J and clone size, whereas the DNA furnished D and trimming. The repertoire holds under 110,000 clones, with approximately 84% as singletons. The ends were cut back, 4 bases at V and 4 bases at J, with 12 bases in the middle. The germline CDR1 and CDR2 sequences are MNHEY and SMNVEV (reference sequence). This CDR3 is 14 amino acids long. This sequence originates from a woman aged 60-75 years with acute or convalescent COVID-19. The sample taken for sequencing was peripheral blood. This rearrangement joins TRBV27 to TRBJ2-3; no reliable D call. For the CDR3, the DNA is TGTGCCAGCAGTTCCGACACTCGGCCAGATACGCAGTATTTT. Translation: CASSSDTRPDTQYF.